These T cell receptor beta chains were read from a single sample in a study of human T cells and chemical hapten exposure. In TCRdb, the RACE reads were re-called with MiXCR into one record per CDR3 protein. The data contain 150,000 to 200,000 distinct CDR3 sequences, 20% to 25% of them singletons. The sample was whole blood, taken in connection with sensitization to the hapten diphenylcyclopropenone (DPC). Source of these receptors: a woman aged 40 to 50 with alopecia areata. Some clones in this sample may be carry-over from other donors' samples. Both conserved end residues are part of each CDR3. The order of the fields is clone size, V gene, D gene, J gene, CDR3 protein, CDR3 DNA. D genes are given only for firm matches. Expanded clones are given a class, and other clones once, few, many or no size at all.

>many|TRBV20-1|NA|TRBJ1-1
CSAHPAGQGTEAFF
TGCAGTGCCCATCCCGCGGGGCAGGGCACTGAAGCTTTCTTT
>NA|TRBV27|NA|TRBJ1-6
CASSQRYNSPLHF
TGTGCCAGCAGTCAGCGTTATAATTCACCCCTCCACTTT
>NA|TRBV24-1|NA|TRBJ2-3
CATNGDTDTQYF
TGTGCCACCAACGGGGACACAGATACGCAGTATTTT
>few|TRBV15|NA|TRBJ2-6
CATSNVRFSGANVLTF
TGTGCCACCAGCAATGTCAGGTTCTCTGGGGCCAACGTCCTGACTTTC
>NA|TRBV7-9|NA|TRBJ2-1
CASSLRRDEQFF
TGTGCCAGCAGCTTACGGCGGGATGAGCAGTTCTTC
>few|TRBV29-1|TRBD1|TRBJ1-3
CSVVMTGIDTIYF
TGCAGCGTTGTAATGACAGGGATTGACACCATATATTTT
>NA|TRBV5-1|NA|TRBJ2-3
CASSSEYLRTPSTDTQYF
TGCGCCAGCAGCTCCGAATACCTCAGGACTCCCAGCACAGATACGCAGTATTTT
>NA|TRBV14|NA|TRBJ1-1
CASSQIPGTTEAFF
TGTGCCAGCAGCCAAATTCCAGGGACCACTGAAGCTTTCTTT
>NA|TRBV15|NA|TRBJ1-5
CATSTREHWVGQPQHF
TGTGCCACCAGCACCCGGGAACATTGGGTAGGGCAGCCCCAGCATTTT
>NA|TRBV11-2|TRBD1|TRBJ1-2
CASSTARDRAGGYTF
TGTGCCAGCAGCACCGCCCGGGACAGGGCCGGTGGCTACACCTTC
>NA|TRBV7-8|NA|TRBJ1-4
CASSLAPPSTNEKLFF
TGTGCCAGCAGCTTAGCGCCCCCTTCAACTAATGAAAAACTGTTTTTT
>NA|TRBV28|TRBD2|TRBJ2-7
CASSPGGGGSYEQYF
TGTGCCAGCAGCCCCGGCGGCGGGGGATCCTACGAGCAGTACTTC
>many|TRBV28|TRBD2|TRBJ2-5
CASREAGQETQYF
TGTGCCAGCCGGGAGGCTGGGCAAGAGACCCAGTACTTC
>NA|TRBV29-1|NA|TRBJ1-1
CSVEGATEAFF
TGCAGCGTTGAGGGGGCCACTGAAGCTTTCTTT
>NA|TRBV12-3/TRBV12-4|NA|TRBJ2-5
CASSPGEGETQYF
TGTGCCAGCAGCCCCGGCGAGGGAGAGACCCAGTACTTC
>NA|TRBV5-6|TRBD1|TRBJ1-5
CASSFFWTGPNQPQHF
TGTGCCAGCAGCTTTTTTTGGACAGGTCCCAATCAGCCCCAGCATTTT
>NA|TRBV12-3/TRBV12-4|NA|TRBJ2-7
CASRNGPRDYEQYF
TGTGCCAGCAGAAACGGGCCGAGAGACTACGAGCAGTACTTC
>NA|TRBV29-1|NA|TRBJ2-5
CSYREGETQYF
TGCAGTTACAGGGAAGGGGAGACCCAGTACTTC
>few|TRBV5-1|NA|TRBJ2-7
CASSLEGAVSQYF
TGCGCCAGCAGCTTGGAGGGCGCGGTCAGCCAGTACTTC
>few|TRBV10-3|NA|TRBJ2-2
CAIRASTGELFF
TGTGCCATCCGAGCCAGCACCGGGGAGCTGTTTTTT
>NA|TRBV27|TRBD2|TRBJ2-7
CASSLLAGGTHEQYF
TGTGCCAGCAGCCTACTAGCGGGAGGTACCCACGAGCAGTACTTC
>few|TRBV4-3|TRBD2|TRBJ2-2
CASSQVIGLAPGELFF
TGCGCCAGCAGCCAAGTAATAGGACTAGCCCCCGGGGAGCTGTTTTTT
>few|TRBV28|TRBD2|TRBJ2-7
CASSSPAAGDSLQYF
TGTGCCAGCAGTTCCCCTGCAGCGGGGGATTCCCTTCAGTACTTC
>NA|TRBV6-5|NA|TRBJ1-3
CASSYTQGRAGNTIYF
TGTGCCAGCAGTTACACTCAGGGGAGGGCTGGAAACACCATATATTTT
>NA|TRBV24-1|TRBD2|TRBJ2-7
CATSGGVRSGRIHEQYF
TGTGCCACCAGTGGGGGAGTGAGAAGCGGGAGGATCCACGAGCAGTACTTC
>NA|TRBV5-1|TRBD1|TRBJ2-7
CASSWGQGPSYEQYF
TGCGCCAGCAGCTGGGGACAGGGGCCCTCCTACGAGCAGTACTTC
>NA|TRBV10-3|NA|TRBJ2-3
CAISEGSGDTDTQYF
TGTGCCATCAGCGAAGGTAGCGGAGACACAGATACGCAGTATTTT
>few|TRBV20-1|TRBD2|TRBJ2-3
CSAGSAGGMTDTQYF
TGCAGTGCTGGATCGGCGGGAGGGATGACAGATACGCAGTATTTT
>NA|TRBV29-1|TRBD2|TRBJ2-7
CSVVTSGRWYEQYF
TGCAGCGTTGTTACTAGCGGGAGATGGTACGAGCAGTACTTC
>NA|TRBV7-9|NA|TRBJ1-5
CASSATGFNQPQHF
TGTGCCAGCAGCGCAACAGGGTTCAATCAGCCCCAGCATTTT
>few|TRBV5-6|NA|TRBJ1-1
CASSRTRLNTEAFF
TGTGCCAGCAGCCGGACCAGATTGAACACTGAAGCTTTCTTT
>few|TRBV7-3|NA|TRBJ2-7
CASSTGHTGVQYF
TGTGCCAGCAGCACCGGACACACCGGTGTGCAGTACTTC
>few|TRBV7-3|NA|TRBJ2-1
CASSLRGPPYNEQFF
TGTGCCAGCAGCTTAAGAGGCCCACCGTACAATGAGCAGTTCTTC
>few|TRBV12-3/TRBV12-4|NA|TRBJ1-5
CASSPAAGGSNQPQHF
TGTGCCAGCAGTCCCGCTGCGGGGGGGAGCAATCAGCCCCAGCATTTT
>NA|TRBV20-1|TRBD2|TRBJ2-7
CSAPSSGTDEQYF
TGCAGTGCTCCCTCTAGCGGGACGGACGAGCAGTACTTC
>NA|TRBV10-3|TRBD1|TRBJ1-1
CAISDPKQGGRAFF
TGTGCCATCAGTGACCCGAAGCAGGGGGGTAGAGCTTTCTTT
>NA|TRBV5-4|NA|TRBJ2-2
CASSSQGGSTGELFF
TGTGCCAGCAGCTCCCAGGGTGGGAGCACCGGGGAGCTGTTTTTT
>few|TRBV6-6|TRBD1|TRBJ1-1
CASRWDRATEAFF
TGTGCCAGCAGATGGGACAGGGCCACTGAAGCTTTCTTT
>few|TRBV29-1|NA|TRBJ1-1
CSVHTIEAFF
TGCAGCGTTCACACAATTGAAGCTTTCTTT
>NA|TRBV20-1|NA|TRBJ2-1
CSARTPSLRAGNEQFF
TGCAGTGCTAGAACCCCCTCGCTGCGGGCAGGCAATGAGCAGTTCTTC
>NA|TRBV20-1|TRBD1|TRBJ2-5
CSALGQAQETQYF
TGCAGTGCTCTTGGACAGGCACAAGAGACCCAGTACTTC
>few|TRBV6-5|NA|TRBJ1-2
CASMSSTNYGYTF
TGTGCCAGCATGAGCAGCACTAACTATGGCTACACCTTC
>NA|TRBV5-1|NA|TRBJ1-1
CASSLIGRDTEAFF
TGCGCCAGCAGCTTGATCGGCAGGGACACTGAAGCTTTCTTT
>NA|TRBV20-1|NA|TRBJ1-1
CSARGQGRGNTEAFF
TGCAGTGCTAGAGGTCAGGGCAGGGGAAACACTGAAGCTTTCTTT
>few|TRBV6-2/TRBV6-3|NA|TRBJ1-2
CASSVSVAGYTF
TGTGCCAGCAGTGTCAGCGTTGCTGGCTACACCTTC
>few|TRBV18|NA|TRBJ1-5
CASAPRENQPQHF
TGTGCCAGCGCTCCCCGAGAAAATCAGCCCCAGCATTTT
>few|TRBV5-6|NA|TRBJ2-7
CASSTIRRGEQYF
TGTGCCAGCAGCACGATACGCAGGGGCGAGCAGTACTTC
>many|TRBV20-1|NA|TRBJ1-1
CSAPSGTATEAFF
TGCAGTGCTCCATCGGGGACGGCTACTGAAGCTTTCTTT
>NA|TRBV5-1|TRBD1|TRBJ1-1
CASRPGTGGFSTEAFF
TGCGCCAGCCGACCCGGGACAGGGGGCTTTAGCACTGAAGCTTTCTTT
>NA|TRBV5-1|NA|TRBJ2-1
CASSKGRVDSEQFF
TGCGCCAGCAGCAAGGGCAGGGTCGATAGTGAGCAGTTCTTC
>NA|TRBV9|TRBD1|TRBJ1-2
CASSAGQGLNYGYTF
TGTGCCAGCAGCGCCGGACAGGGTCTGAACTATGGCTACACCTTC
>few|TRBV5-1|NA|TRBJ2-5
CASSSTTKETQYF
TGCGCCAGCAGCTCCACTACTAAAGAGACCCAGTACTTC
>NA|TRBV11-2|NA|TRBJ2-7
CASSSGTAREQYF
TGTGCCAGCAGCTCCGGGACGGCGCGCGAGCAGTACTTC
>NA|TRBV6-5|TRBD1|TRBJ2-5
CASSYDRGRIVGETQYF
TGTGCCAGCAGTTACGACAGGGGGCGCATCGTGGGAGAGACCCAGTACTTC
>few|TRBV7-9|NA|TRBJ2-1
CASQGVSNEQFF
TGTGCCAGTCAAGGGGTTTCCAATGAGCAGTTCTTC
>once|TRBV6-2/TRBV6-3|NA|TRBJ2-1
CASRPPADEGYEQFF
TGTGCCAGCAGGCCTCCAGCGGACGAGGGATATGAGCAGTTCTTC
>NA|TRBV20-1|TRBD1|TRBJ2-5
CSAPRDRGYETQYF
TGCAGTGCTCCCAGGGACAGGGGTTACGAGACCCAGTACTTC
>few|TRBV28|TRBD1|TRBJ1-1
CASAGGMNTEAFF
TGTGCCAGCGCAGGGGGGATGAACACTGAAGCTTTCTTT